This entry concerns a single TCR beta chain. What it recognizes is unknown. The sample comes from a study of naive CD8 T cells in extremely preterm neonates. This CDR3 contains 18 residues. Germline V gene data show CDR1 as SGHRS and CDR2 as YFSETQ. The V gene end was trimmed by 4 bases and the J gene end by 0 bases; junction bases not matched to a gene: 6. Elective cesarean births at 37-41 weeks, without labor or membrane rupture, supplied the cord blood. Live Annexin V-negative naive CD3+CD8+CD45RA+CCR7+ T cells were sorted. Each sample had roughly 19,000–110,000 sorted naive CD8+ T cells. Study results and limitations: iChao1 richness was lowest in preterm neonates, significantly versus all ages. Preterm infants showed shorter CDR3s, fewer N additions and less trimming than older groups.

Data came from immunoSEQ multiplex PCR; TCRdb stores just in-frame clones and leaves some out. The sample gives approximately 7,700 clones, 95% to 98% of which show up once; about 0.35% is in the top ten. Material: naive CD8+ T cells from cord blood. The V call is TRBV5-1, the J call TRBJ2-5; TRBD2 matches 16 bases. The sequence came from a newborn in good health. The DNA of the CDR3 is TGCGCCAGCAGCCTCGGGACTAGCGGGGGGGGGTACCAAGAGACCCAGTACTTC. Protein: CASSLGTSGGGYQETQYF.